These T cell receptor beta chains were read from a single sample in a study of siplizumab effects on memory and regulatory T cells. Produced via immunoSEQ multiplex PCR; TCRdb's table is partial and in-frame only. Of tens of thousands of clones listed, 93% are singletons. The sequenced sample consisted of CD8+ T cells sorted from blood. Source of these receptors: a human donor in good health. The CDR3 runs from the conserved cysteine through the conserved F or W. D genes are given only for firm matches. Clone size is not always given. Where it is, it says once, few, many or a class for expanded clones.

>NA|TRBV9|NA|TRBJ1-2
CASSGHGYTF
TGTGCCAGCAGCGGCCATGGCTACACCTTC
>NA|TRBV11-2|NA|TRBJ2-7
CASSLVLRSYEQYF
TGTGCCAGCAGCTTAGTTCTGAGATCCTACGAGCAGTACTTC
>TRBD2|TRBV4-1|NA|TRBJ2-7
CASSRIGTSGDSYEQYF
TGCGCCAGCAGCCGTATCGGGACTAGCGGGGACTCCTACGAGCAGTACTTC
>NA|TRBV7-9|NA|TRBJ1-4
CASSQTPSSGEKLFF
TGTGCCAGCAGCCAAACTCCGTCGTCGGGTGAAAAACTGTTTTTT
>NA|TRBV10-3|NA|TRBJ1-2
CAISDEGATRYTF
TGTGCCATCAGTGACGAAGGGGCAACGCGCTACACCTTC
>TRBD1|TRBV7-2|NA|TRBJ1-3
CASSPTDRVGNTIYF
TGTGCCAGCAGCCCTACGGACAGGGTTGGAAACACCATATATTTT
>TRBD2|TRBV7-3|NA|TRBJ2-1
CASSPAAGGYNEQFF
TGTGCCAGCAGCCCCGCAGCGGGAGGCTACAATGAGCAGTTCTTC
>TRBD2|TRBV9|NA|TRBJ2-3
CASSVAGGRTDTQYF
TGTGCCAGCAGCGTCGCGGGGGGGCGCACAGATACGCAGTATTTT
>NA|TRBV27|once|TRBJ2-3
CASSPYGNTDTQYF
TGTGCCAGCAGTCCGTACGGGAACACAGATACGCAGTATTTT
>NA|TRBV10-3|NA|TRBJ2-3
CAISVRELSDTQYF
TGTGCCATCAGTGTCCGGGAGCTTTCAGATACGCAGTATTTT
>NA|TRBV7-8|NA|TRBJ2-7
CASSLAPISSYEQYF
TGTGCCAGCAGCTTAGCTCCTATCAGCTCCTACGAGCAGTACTTC
>NA|TRBV25-1|NA|TRBJ1-2
CASFRQPPIYGYTF
TGTGCCAGCTTCCGGCAGCCACCTATCTATGGCTACACCTTC
>TRBD2|TRBV7-9|NA|TRBJ2-3
CASSLKAGGPDTQYF
TGTGCCAGCAGCTTAAAAGCGGGGGGGCCAGATACGCAGTATTTT
>NA|TRBV6-6|NA|TRBJ2-7
CASTLAENTYEQYF
TGTGCCAGCACCTTAGCGGAGAACACCTACGAGCAGTACTTC
>NA|TRBV4-1|NA|TRBJ2-1
CASSQARNEQFF
TGCGCCAGCAGCCAAGCCAGAAATGAGCAGTTCTTC
>NA|TRBV5-1|NA|TRBJ2-1
CASSSSQGGSYNEQFF
TGCGCCAGCAGCTCCAGCCAGGGAGGATCCTACAATGAGCAGTTCTTC
>NA|TRBV7-9|NA|TRBJ2-7
CASSLVGNGAREQYF
TGTGCCAGCAGCTTAGTGGGGAACGGGGCCCGCGAGCAGTACTTC
>TRBD1|TRBV19|few|TRBJ2-2
CASSPPLGQPTGELFF
TGTGCCAGTAGTCCGCCGTTGGGACAGCCTACCGGGGAGCTGTTTTTT
>NA|TRBV19|NA|TRBJ1-1
CASSMTTRGTEAFF
TGTGCCAGTAGTATGACCACCAGGGGCACTGAAGCTTTCTTT
>NA|TRBV21-1|NA|TRBJ2-5
CASSDWDITTQETQYF
TGTGCCAGCAGCGACTGGGACATAACAACCCAAGAGACCCAGTACTTC
>TRBD1|TRBV9|NA|TRBJ1-2
CASSGQGDGYTF
TGTGCCAGCAGCGGACAGGGGGATGGCTACACCTTC
>TRBD1|TRBV19|NA|TRBJ2-7
CASSISTGGKTYEQYF
TGTGCCAGTAGTATTTCGACAGGGGGCAAGACCTACGAGCAGTACTTC
>TRBD2|TRBV13|once|TRBJ2-1
CASSLTSGTYNEQFF
TGTGCCAGCAGCTTGACTAGCGGGACCTACAATGAGCAGTTCTTC
>NA|TRBV6-6|NA|TRBJ2-5
CASSYSLGQETQYF
TGTGCTAGCAGTTACTCTCTCGGACAAGAGACCCAGTACTTC
>TRBD1|TRBV7-3|NA|TRBJ1-1
CASSQQGEDTEAFF
TGTGCCAGCAGCCAACAGGGGGAAGACACTGAAGCTTTCTTT
>TRBD1|TRBV11-3|NA|TRBJ1-1
CASRDRVGDTEAFF
TGTGCCAGCAGGGACAGGGTTGGAGACACTGAAGCTTTCTTT
>TRBD1|TRBV7-9|NA|TRBJ1-1
CASSLGQAEAFF
TGTGCCAGCAGCTTGGGACAGGCTGAAGCTTTCTTT
>NA|TRBV7-8|NA|TRBJ1-2
CASSLGSGGYTF
TGTGCCAGCAGCTTAGGTTCTGGTGGCTACACCTTC